This T cell receptor (beta chain) was identified in a study of OX40 agonist ivuxolimab in advanced cancers. Sequencing used immunoSEQ multiplex PCR; TCRdb keeps in-frame clones, though not all of them. The table has 30,000 to 35,000 clones, approximately 90% seen once. The CDR3 loop spans 16 amino acids. Germline assignment: CDR1 SGHDT and CDR2 YYEEEE. V was pared by 0 bases and J by 3 bases, with 6 bases of the junction left unmatched. The receptor was isolated from an adult with an advanced solid tumor such as melanoma, head and neck, liver or kidney cancer. This rearrangement joins TRBV5-6 to TRBJ2-1; 7 nucleotides line up with TRBD2. The material sequenced was CD4+ or CD8+ T cells sorted from blood, taken in a trial of the OX40 agonist ivuxolimab. The CDR3 here is CASSLAGGGYYNEQFF. The CDR3 bases are TGTGCCAGCAGCTTGGCTGGGGGGGGATACTACAATGAGCAGTTCTTC.